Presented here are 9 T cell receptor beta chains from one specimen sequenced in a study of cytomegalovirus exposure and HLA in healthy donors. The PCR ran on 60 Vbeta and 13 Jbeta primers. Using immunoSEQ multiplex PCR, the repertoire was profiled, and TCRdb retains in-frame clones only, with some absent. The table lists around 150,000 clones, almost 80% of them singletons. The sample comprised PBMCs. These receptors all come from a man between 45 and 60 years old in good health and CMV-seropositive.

CDR3 sequence reads: CASSLMGQQETQYF. The CDR3 DNA reads TGCGCCAGCAGCTTGATGGGACAGCAAGAGACCCAGTACTTC. The chain recombines TRBV5-1 with TRBJ2-5; 7 bases fit TRBD1. Germline-derived CDR1 and CDR2 are SGHRS and YFSETQ. The V and J ends lost 1 base and 2 bases, in that order; junction bases with no gene match: 2. The CDR3 is 14 residues long.

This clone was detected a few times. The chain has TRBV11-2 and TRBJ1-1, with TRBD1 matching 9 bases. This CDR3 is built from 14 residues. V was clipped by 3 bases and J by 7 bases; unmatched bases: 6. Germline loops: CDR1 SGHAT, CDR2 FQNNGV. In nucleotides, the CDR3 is TGTGCCAGCAGCTTTAATAGGGGACAGGGTGAAGCTTTCTTT. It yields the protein CASSFNRGQGEAFF.

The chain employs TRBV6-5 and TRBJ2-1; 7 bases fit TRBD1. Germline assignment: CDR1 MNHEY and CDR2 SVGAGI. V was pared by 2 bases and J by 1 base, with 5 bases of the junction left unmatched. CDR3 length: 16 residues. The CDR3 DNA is TGTGCCAGCAGTTACCAAGACAGGGTATCCTACAATGAGCAGTTCTTC. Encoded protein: CASSYQDRVSYNEQFF.

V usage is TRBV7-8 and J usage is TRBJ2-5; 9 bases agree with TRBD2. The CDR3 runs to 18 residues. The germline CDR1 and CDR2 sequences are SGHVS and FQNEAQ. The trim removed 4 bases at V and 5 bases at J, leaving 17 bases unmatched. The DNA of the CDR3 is TGTGCCAGCAGCTCGCCTCAAGGCGGGGGGGCCCGGGGGGAGACCCAGTACTTC. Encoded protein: CASSSPQGGGARGETQYF.

CDR3 loop: CAISGAQSSYEQYV. CDR3 in DNA: TGTGCCATCAGTGGGGCCCAGAGCTCCTACGAGCAGTACGTC. The V and J genes are TRBV10-3 and TRBJ2-7; D uncertain. Germline V lookup: CDR1 ENHRY, CDR2 SYGVKD. The CDR3 contains 14 residues. Between the trimmed V and J ends, which lost 4 bases and 0 bases, there was a span of 10 bases.

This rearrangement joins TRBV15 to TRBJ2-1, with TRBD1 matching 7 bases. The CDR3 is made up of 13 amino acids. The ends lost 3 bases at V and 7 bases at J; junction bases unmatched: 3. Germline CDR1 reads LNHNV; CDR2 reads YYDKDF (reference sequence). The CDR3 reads CATSSDRVNEQFF. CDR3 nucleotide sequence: TGTGCCACCAGCAGCGACAGGGTAAATGAGCAGTTCTTC. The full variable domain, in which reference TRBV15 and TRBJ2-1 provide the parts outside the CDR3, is DAMVIQNPRYQVTQFGKPVTLSCSQTLNHNVMYWYQQKSSQAPKLLFHYYDKDFNNEADTPDNFQSRRPNTSFCFLDIRSPGLGDTAMYLCATSSDRVNEQFFGPGTRLTVL.

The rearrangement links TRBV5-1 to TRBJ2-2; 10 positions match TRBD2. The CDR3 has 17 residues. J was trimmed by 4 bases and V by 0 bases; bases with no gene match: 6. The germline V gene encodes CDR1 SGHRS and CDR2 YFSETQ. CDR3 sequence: CASSLALAGDGTGELFF. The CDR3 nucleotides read TGCGCCAGCAGCTTGGCCCTAGCGGGGGATGGCACCGGGGAGCTGTTTTTT.

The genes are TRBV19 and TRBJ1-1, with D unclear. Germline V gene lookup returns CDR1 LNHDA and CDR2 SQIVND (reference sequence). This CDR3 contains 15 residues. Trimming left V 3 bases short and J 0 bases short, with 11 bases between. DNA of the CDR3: TGTGCCAGTAGTATTACGGTGGTAATGAACACTGAAGCTTTCTTT. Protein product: CASSITVVMNTEAFF.

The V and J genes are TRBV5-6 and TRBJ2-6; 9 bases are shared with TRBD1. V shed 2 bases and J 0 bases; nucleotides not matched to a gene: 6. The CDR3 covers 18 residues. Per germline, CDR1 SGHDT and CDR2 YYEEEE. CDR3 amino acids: CASSFGTGSASGANVLTF. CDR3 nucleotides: TGTGCCAGCAGCTTTGGGACAGGGTCTGCCTCTGGGGCCAACGTCCTGACTTTC.